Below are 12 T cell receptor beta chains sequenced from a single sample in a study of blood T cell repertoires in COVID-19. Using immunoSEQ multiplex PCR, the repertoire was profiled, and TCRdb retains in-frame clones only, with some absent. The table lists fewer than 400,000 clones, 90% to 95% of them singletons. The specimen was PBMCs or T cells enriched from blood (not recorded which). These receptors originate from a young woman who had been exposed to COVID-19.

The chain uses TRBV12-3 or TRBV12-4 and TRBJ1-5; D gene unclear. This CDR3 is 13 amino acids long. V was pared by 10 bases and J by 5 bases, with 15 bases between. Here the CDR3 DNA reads TGTGCCACCTCCTTTGCACGAGATCAGCCCCAGCATTTT. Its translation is CATSFARDQPQHF.

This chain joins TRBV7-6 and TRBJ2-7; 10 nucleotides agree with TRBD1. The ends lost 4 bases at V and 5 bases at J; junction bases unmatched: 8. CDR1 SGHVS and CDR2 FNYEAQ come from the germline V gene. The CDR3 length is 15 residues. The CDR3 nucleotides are TGTGCCAGCAGCTCCGCCGGGACAGGGGTCGACGAGCAGTACTTC. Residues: CASSSAGTGVDEQYF.

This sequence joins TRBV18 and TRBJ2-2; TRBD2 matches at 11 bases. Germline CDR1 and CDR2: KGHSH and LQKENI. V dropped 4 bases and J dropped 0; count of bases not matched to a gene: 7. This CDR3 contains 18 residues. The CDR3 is CASSRTLAGGSNTGELFF. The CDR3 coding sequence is TGTGCCAGCTCACGTACGCTAGCGGGGGGATCGAACACCGGGGAGCTGTTTTTT.

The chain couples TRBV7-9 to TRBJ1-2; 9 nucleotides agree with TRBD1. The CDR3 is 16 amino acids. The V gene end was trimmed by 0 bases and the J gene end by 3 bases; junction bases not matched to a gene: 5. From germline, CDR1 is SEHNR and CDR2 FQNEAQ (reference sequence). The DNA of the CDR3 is TGTGCCAGCAGCTTAGCGGGACAGGGATTAGACTATGGCTACACCTTC. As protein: CASSLAGQGLDYGYTF.

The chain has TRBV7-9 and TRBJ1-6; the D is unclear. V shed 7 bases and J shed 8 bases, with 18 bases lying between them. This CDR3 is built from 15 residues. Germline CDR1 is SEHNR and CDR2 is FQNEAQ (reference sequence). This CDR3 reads CASTPPRLPDSPLHF. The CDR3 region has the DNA TGTGCCAGCACCCCGCCCAGGCTGCCGGATTCACCCCTCCACTTT.

The CDR3: CSVVKSYEQYF. In DNA form, the CDR3 reads TGCAGCGTTGTTAAATCCTACGAGCAGTACTTC. This chain joins TRBV29-1 and TRBJ2-7; D uncertain. The CDR3 loop spans 11 amino acids. Trimming removed 4 bases from V and 1 base from J, with 5 bases in between. Germline values: CDR1 SQVTM, CDR2 ANQGSEA.

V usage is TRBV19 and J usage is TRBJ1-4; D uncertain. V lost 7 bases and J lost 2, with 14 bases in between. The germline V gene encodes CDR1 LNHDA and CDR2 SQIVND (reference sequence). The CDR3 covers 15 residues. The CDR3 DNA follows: TGTGCCAGTAAACGCTCGAGGGCCACTAATGAAAAACTGTTTTTT. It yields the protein CASKRSRATNEKLFF.

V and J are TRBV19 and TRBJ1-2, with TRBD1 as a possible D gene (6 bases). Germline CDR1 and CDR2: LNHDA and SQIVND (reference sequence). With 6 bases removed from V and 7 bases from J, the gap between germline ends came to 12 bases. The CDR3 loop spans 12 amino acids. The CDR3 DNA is TGTGCCAGTAGCCCCGGGGGGCCTGGCTACACCTTC. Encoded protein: CASSPGGPGYTF. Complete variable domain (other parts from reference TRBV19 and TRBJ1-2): DGGITQSPKYLFRKEGQNVTLSCEQNLNHDAMYWYRQDPGQGLRLIYYSQIVNDFQKGDIAEGYSVSREKKESFPLTVTSAQKNPTAFYLCASSPGGPGYTFGSGTRLTVV.

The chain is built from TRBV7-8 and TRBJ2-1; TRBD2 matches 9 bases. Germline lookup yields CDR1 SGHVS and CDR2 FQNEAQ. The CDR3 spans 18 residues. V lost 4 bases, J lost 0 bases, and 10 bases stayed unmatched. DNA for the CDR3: TGTGCCAGCAGCTCTCGGGTGGCGGGGGGGAGCTCCTACAATGAGCAGTTCTTC. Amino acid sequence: CASSSRVAGGSSYNEQFF. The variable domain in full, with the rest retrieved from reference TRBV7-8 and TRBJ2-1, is GAGVSQSPRYKVAKRGQDVALRCDPISGHVSLFWYQQALGQGPEFLTYFQNEAQLDKSGLPSDRFFAERPEGSVSTLKIQRTQQEDSAVYLCASSSRVAGGSSYNEQFFGPGTRLTVL.

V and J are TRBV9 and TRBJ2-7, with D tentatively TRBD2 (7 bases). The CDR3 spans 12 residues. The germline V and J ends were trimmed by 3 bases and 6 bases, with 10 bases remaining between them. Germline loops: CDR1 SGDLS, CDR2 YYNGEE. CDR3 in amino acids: CASSEGGGEQYF. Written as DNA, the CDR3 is TGTGCCAGCAGCGAGGGAGGGGGCGAGCAGTACTTC.

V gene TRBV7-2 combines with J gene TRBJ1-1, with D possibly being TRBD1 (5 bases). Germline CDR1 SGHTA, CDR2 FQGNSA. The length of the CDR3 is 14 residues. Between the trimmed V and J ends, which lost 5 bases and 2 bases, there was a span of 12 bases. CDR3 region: CASSPQQANTEAFF. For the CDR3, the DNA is TGTGCCAGCAGCCCGCAACAGGCTAACACTGAAGCTTTCTTT.

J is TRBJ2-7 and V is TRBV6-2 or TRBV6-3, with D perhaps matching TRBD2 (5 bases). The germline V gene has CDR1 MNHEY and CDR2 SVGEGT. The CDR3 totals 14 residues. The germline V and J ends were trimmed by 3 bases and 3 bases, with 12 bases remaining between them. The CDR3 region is CASSYGRDLYEQYF. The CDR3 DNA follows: TGTGCCAGCAGTTATGGACGGGATCTCTACGAGCAGTACTTC.